This TCR beta chain derives from a study of blood T cell repertoires in COVID-19. The length of the CDR3 is 13 residues. CDR1 is WNHNN, CDR2 SYGVQD, per germline (reference sequence). V lost 8 bases, J lost 11 bases, and 14 bases stayed unmatched. Cohort 3 recovered donors had two negative PCRs, clearance, or symptom resolution. The assay was immunoSEQ multiplex PCR, and TCRdb's table has in-frame clones only and misses some. The sample yields approximately 300,000 clones, roughly 86% seen once. Material for sequencing was PBMCs or T cells enriched from blood (not recorded which). The clonotype comes from a woman aged 18-30 years who had recovered from COVID-19. The chain recombines TRBV10-1 with TRBJ1-1, with 7 bases identical to TRBD1. CDR3 sequence (DNA): TGCGCCAGCGCCCTAAACCGGGACAGTGGGGCTTTCTTT. Translating it yields CASALNRDSGAFF.